Described below is a single TCR beta chain sequence and its context. Its target is unknown. This CDR3 comprises 16 residues. From germline, CDR1 is SGHRS and CDR2 YFSETQ. V lost 0 bases to trimming and J lost 2 bases, with 11 bases between them. Here immunoSEQ multiplex PCR was the method, and the copy in TCRdb shows in-frame clones only, minus some. This table has around 150,000 clones, 70% to 90% appearing once. These data are taken from a study of T cell responses to AZD1222 COVID-19 vaccine. Study-wide points: AZD1222 recipients seropositive at baseline numbered only five to seven. As reported, nearly half of all spike-specific TCRs target variant regions that are unmutated. The donor cohort was predominantly white British with a female majority, and clonal diversity may have been underestimated. Elevations in Spike-specific TCR breadth and depth followed administration of two AZD1222 doses.

This sequence joins TRBV5-1 and TRBJ1-4; D not certain. The sequence derives from an adult in good health. Sequences were derived from peripheral blood, sampled on day 0 of AZD1222 vaccination. The CDR3 region is CASSLVSGLTNEKLFF. As DNA, the CDR3 is TGCGCCAGCAGCTTGGTCTCTGGTCTGACTAATGAAAAACTGTTTTTT.